The source of this T cell receptor (beta chain) is a study of tumor-infiltrating lymphocytes in oesophageal squamous cell carcinoma. The V end was cut by 1 base, the J end by 1 base, with 4 bases between. The CDR3 extends over 13 amino acids. CDR1 and CDR2 from the germline V gene are SGHVS and FNYEAQ. This clonotype is judged large. TCRdb reanalysed the PCR reads using MiXCR and keeps one entry per CDR3 protein. The table lists roughly 19,000 distinct CDR3 sequences, around two fifths of them singletons. The sequenced material came from esophageal tumor tissue. The sequence was collected from a male donor with esophageal squamous cell carcinoma. The V call is TRBV7-6, the J call TRBJ2-5; D unresolved. The CDR3 protein is CASSLGPQETQYF. As DNA, the CDR3 is TGTGCCAGCAGCTTAGGCCCCCAAGAGACCCAGTACTTC.